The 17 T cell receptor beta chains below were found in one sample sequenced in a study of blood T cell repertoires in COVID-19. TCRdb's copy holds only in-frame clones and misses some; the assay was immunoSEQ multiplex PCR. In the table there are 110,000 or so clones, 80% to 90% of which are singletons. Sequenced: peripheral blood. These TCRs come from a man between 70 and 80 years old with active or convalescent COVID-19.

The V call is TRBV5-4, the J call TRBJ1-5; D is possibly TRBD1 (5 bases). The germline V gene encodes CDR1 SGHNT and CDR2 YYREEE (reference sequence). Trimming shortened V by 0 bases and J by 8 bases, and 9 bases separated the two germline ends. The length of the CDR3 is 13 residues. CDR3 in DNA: TGTGCCAGCAGCTTGGCAGGGTCTGAGCCCCAGCATTTT. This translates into CASSLAGSEPQHF.

The CDR3, as DNA: TGTGCCACCAGCCTTAACTCTGGGGCCAACGTCCTGACTTTC. Protein: CATSLNSGANVLTF. The chain joins TRBV15 to TRBJ2-6, with D hard to call. The germline V gene encodes CDR1 LNHNV and CDR2 YYDKDF (reference sequence). The germline V and J ends were trimmed by 5 bases and 0 bases, with 5 bases remaining between them. This CDR3 is 14 amino acids long.

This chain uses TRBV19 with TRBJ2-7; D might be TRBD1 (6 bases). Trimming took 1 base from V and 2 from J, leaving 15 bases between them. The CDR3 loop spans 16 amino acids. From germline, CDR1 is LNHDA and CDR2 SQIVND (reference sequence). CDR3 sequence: CASSIGQTGYAYEQYF. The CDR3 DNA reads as TGTGCCAGTAGTATAGGACAGACAGGATATGCCTACGAGCAGTACTTC. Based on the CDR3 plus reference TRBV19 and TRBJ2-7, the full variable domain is DGGITQSPKYLFRKEGQNVTLSCEQNLNHDAMYWYRQDPGQGLRLIYYSQIVNDFQKGDIAEGYSVSREKKESFPLTVTSAQKNPTAFYLCASSIGQTGYAYEQYFGPGTRLTVT.

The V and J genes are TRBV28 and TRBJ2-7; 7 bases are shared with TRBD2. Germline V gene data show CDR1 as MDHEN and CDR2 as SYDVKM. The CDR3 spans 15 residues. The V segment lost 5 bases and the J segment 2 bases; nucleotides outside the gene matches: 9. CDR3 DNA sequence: TGTGCCAGCAGTCCCCCCGGGGGGATTACCTACGAGCAGTACTTC. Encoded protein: CASSPPGGITYEQYF. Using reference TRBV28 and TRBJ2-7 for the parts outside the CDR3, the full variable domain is DVKVTQSSRYLVKRTGEKVFLECVQDMDHENMFWYRQDPGLGLRLIYFSYDVKMKEKGDIPEGYSVSREKKERFSLILESASTNQTSMYLCASSPPGGITYEQYFGPGTRLTVT.

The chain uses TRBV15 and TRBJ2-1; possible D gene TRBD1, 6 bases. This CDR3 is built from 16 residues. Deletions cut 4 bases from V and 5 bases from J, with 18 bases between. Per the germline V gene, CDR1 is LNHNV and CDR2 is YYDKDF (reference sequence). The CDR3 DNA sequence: TGTGCCACCAGCACTACGGAAGGGGGAACTCACAATGAGCAGTTCTTC. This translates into CATSTTEGGTHNEQFF.

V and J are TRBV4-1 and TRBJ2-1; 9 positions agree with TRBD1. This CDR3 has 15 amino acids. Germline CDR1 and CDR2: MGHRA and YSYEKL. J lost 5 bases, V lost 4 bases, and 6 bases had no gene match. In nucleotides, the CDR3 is TGCGCCAGCAGCCCCGGACAGGGGCCCGACAATGAGCAGTTCTTC. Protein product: CASSPGQGPDNEQFF.

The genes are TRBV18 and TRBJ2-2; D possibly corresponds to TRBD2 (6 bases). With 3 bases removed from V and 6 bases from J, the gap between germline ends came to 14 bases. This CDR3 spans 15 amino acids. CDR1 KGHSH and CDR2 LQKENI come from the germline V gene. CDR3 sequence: CASSPGQSGSGELFF. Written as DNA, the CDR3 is TGTGCCAGCTCACCCGGTCAGAGCGGGTCCGGGGAGCTGTTTTTT.

CDR3 nucleotide sequence: TGTGCCAGCAGCCTCAGTGTAGCGGGCTACACCGGGGAGCTGTTTTTT. This translates into CASSLSVAGYTGELFF. This chain joins TRBV7-6 and TRBJ2-2; 7 nucleotides line up with TRBD2. V shed 5 bases and J 3 bases; nucleotides not matched to a gene: 9. The CDR3 consists of 16 residues. Germline CDR1 SGHVS, CDR2 FNYEAQ.

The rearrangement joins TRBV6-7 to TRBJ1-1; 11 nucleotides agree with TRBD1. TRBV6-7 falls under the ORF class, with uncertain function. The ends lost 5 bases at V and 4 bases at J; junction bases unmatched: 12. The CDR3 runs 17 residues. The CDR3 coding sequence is TGTGCCAGCAGTCCACCGGGACAGGGGGTTGTGAGCACTGAAGCTTTCTTT. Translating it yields CASSPPGQGVVSTEAFF.

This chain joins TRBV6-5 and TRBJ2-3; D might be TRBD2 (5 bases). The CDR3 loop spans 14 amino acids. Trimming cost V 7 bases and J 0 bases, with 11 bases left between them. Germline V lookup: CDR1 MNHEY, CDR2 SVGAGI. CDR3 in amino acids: CASNKRSSTDTQYF. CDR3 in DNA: TGTGCCAGCAACAAGCGGAGTAGCACAGATACGCAGTATTTT.

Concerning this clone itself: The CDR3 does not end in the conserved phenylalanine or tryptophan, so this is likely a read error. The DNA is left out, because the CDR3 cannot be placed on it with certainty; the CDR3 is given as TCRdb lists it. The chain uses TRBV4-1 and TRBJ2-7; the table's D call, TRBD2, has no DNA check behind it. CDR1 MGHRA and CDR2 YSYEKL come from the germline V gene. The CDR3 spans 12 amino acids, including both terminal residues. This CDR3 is CASSQQRPTRRD.

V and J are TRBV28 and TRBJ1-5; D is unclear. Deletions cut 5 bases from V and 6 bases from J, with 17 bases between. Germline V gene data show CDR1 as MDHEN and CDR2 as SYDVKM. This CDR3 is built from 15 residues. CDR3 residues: CASSSVDQIGQPQHF. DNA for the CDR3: TGTGCCAGCAGTAGCGTCGACCAAATAGGTCAGCCCCAGCATTTT.

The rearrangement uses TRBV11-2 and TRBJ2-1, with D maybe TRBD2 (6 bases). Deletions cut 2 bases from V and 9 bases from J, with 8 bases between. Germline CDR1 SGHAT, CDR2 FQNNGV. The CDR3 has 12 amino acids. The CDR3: CASSLMGLEQFF. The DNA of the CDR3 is TGTGCCAGCAGCTTAATGGGACTTGAGCAGTTCTTC.

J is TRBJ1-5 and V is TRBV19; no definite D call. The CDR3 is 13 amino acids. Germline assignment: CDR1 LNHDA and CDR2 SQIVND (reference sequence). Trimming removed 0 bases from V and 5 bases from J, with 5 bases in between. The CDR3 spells CASSIDRYQPQHF. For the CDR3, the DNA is TGTGCCAGTAGTATAGATCGGTATCAGCCCCAGCATTTT.

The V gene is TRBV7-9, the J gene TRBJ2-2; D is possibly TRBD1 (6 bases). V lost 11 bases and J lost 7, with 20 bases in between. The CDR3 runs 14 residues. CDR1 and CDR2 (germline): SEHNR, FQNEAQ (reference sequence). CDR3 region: CAPRGRGKGGELFF. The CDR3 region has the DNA TGTGCCCCCCGGGGCAGGGGAAAAGGCGGGGAGCTGTTTTTT. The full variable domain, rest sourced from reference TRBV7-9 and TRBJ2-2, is DTGVSQNPRHKITKRGQNVTFRCDPISEHNRLYWYRQTLGQGPEFLTYFQNEAQLEKSRLLSDRFSAERPKGSFSTLEIQRTEQGDSAMYLCAPRGRGKGGELFFGEGSRLTVL.

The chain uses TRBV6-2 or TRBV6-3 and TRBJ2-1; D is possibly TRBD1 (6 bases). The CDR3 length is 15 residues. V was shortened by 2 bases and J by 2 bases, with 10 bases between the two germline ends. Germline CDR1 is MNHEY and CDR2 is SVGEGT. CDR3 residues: CASSYSQGTYNEQFF. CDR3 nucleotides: TGTGCCAGCAGTTACAGCCAGGGGACCTACAATGAGCAGTTCTTC.

The chain's CDR3 is CASSNPLGPGLANEKLFF. CDR3 DNA: TGTGCCAGCAGCAACCCTCTCGGTCCGGGTCTGGCTAATGAAAAACTGTTTTTT. V usage is TRBV21-1 and J usage is TRBJ1-4. TRBV21-1 is a recognized pseudogene. CDR3 length: 18 residues.